The T cell receptor beta chain under discussion was sequenced for a study of blood T cells in healthy people across ages. At the level of the study: Capture via template switching afforded approximately one barcoded beta molecule per two T cells.

A second about 6 to 11 cycle PCR used barcoded and J-beta primers. One entry per CDR3 protein results from TCRdb running MiXCR on the 5' RACE reads. Seen here are just over 800,000 distinct CDR3 sequences, 60% to 80% observed once, and the top ten hold about a quarter. Each sample yielded at least 6 micrograms of PBMC total RNA. The sequencing input was blood. The receptor was derived from a man aged 25 to 40 in good health.

The CDR3 is CASSYPPSGGPYEQYF. The CDR3 nucleotides read TGTGCCAGCAGTTACCCCCCTAGCGGGGGTCCCTACGAGCAGTACTTC. This chain joins TRBV6-6 and TRBJ2-4, with 10 nucleotides matching TRBD2. The tail of the sequence fits TRBJ2-7 better, so the J call may be wrong. The length of the CDR3 is 16 residues. Looked up from germline, CDR1 is MNHNY and CDR2 is SVGAGI (reference sequence).